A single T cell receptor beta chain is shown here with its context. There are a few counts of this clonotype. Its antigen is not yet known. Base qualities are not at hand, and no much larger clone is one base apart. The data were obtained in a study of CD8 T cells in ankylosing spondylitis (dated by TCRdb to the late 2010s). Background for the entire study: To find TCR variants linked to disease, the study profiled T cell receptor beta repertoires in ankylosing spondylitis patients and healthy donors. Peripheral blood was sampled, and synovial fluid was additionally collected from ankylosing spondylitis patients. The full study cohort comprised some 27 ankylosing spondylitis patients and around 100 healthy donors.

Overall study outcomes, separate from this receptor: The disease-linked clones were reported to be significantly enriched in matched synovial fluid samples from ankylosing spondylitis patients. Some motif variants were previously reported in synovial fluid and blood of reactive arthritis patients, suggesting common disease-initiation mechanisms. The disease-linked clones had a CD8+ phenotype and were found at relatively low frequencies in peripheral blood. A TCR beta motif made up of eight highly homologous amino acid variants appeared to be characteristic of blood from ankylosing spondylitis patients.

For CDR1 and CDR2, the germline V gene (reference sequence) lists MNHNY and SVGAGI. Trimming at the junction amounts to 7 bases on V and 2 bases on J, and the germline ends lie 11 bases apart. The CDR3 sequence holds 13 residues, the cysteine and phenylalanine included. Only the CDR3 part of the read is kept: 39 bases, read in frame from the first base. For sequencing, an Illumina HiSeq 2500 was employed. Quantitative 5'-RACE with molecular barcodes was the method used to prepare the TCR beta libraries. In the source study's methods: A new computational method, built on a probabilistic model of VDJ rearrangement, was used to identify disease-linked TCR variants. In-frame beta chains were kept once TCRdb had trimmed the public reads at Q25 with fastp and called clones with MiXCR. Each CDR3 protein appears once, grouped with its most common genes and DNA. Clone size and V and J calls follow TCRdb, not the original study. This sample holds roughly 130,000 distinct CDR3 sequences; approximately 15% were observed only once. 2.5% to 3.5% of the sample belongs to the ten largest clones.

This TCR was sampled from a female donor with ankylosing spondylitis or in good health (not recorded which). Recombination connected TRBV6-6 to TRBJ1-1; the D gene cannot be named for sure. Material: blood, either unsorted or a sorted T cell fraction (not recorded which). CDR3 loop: CASIRPGNTEAFF. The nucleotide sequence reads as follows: TGTGCCAGCATTAGGCCCGGAAACACTGAAGCTTTCTTT.